What follows are 31 T cell receptor beta chains derived from one specimen sequenced in a study of T cell responses to AZD1222 COVID-19 vaccine. Assay: immunoSEQ multiplex PCR; the TCRdb copy retains only in-frame clones and omits some. The table shows 100,000 to 150,000 clones, with around 90% occurring only once. Here the sequenced sample was peripheral blood, taken 28 days after the second AZD1222 dose. These receptors were collected from an adult who received the AZD1222 COVID-19 vaccine.

V gene TRBV19 combines with J gene TRBJ2-5, with D unclear. The germline V gene encodes CDR1 LNHDA and CDR2 SQIVND (reference sequence). The V end was cut by 2 bases, the J end by 5 bases, with 15 bases between. The CDR3 is 15 residues long. In nucleotides, the CDR3 is TGTGCCAGTAGTATATATCTTGGACCTGGGGAGACCCAGTACTTC. Residues: CASSIYLGPGETQYF.

V and J are TRBV6-5 and TRBJ1-2; no definite D call. The CDR3 runs to 11 residues. The V end lost 8 bases, the J end lost 8 bases, and 12 bases lay between the germline ends. Germline values: CDR1 MNHEY, CDR2 SVGAGI. CDR3 residues: CASAGPIGYTF. CDR3 sequence (DNA): TGTGCCAGCGCTGGACCGATAGGCTACACCTTC.

The chain is built from TRBV11-2 and TRBJ1-1; the D gene is possibly TRBD1 (5 bases). Germline V gives CDR1 SGHAT, CDR2 FQNNGV. The CDR3 is 16 amino acids. Trimming took off 4 bases at V and 0 bases at J, with 15 bases between the two ends. The CDR3 bases are TGTGCCAGCAGCTATCCTTCAGGGATCATGAACACTGAAGCTTTCTTT. It codes for CASSYPSGIMNTEAFF.

This rearrangement joins TRBV30 to TRBJ2-5, with unresolved D. The V and J ends lost 0 bases and 5 bases respectively, with 7 bases between them. Germline CDR1 is GTSNPN and CDR2 is SVGIG (reference sequence). The CDR3 has 12 residues. The CDR3 coding sequence is TGTGCCTGGAGTGTAACATCGGAGACCCAGTACTTC. Translated, it gives CAWSVTSETQYF.

V is TRBV12-5 and J is TRBJ1-1; D is ambiguous. The CDR3 is 14 residues long. The germline V gene has CDR1 LGHNT and CDR2 FRNRAP. V was cut by 3 bases and J by 0 bases, with 8 bases left in between. The CDR3 DNA follows: TGTGCTAGTGGTTTCGACCGACTGAACACTGAAGCTTTCTTT. Its translation is CASGFDRLNTEAFF.

V gene TRBV2 combines with J gene TRBJ1-4; the D is unclear. This CDR3 comprises 14 residues. V lost 4 bases to trimming and J lost 10 bases, with 16 bases between them. Germline V gene lookup returns CDR1 SNHLY and CDR2 FYNNEI. The CDR3 nucleotides read TGTGCCAGCAGTGGCGAGGGAGAGGTGGGAAAACTGTTTTTT. Translation: CASSGEGEVGKLFF.

Here the CDR3 reads CASSQGQGSGELFF. The CDR3 DNA follows: TGTGCCAGCTCACAAGGACAGGGGTCCGGGGAGCTGTTTTTT. V is TRBV18 and J is TRBJ2-2; 9 positions match TRBD1. The J segment lost 6 bases and the V segment lost 4 bases, leaving 3 bases of the junction unmatched. This CDR3 is 14 amino acids long. Germline V gives CDR1 KGHSH, CDR2 LQKENI.

The V call is TRBV5-6, the J call TRBJ2-1; D is perhaps TRBD2 (6 bases). CDR1 is SGHDT, CDR2 YYEEEE, per germline. V was shortened by 2 bases and J by 0 bases, with 12 bases between the two germline ends. The CDR3 runs 16 residues. CDR3 sequence reads: CASSFFGGVSYNEQFF. The CDR3 DNA follows: TGTGCCAGCAGCTTTTTCGGCGGGGTCTCCTACAATGAGCAGTTCTTC. Variable domain in full (rest from reference TRBV5-6 and TRBJ2-1): DAGVTQSPTHLIKTRGQQVTLRCSPKSGHDTVSWYQQALGQGPQFIFQYYEEEERQRGNFPDRFSGHQFPNYSSELNVNALLLGDSALYLCASSFFGGVSYNEQFFGPGTRLTVL.

This clone was counted a single time. The CDR3 region is CSVGTGDGYTF. CDR3 DNA: TGCAGCGTCGGGACAGGCGATGGCTACACCTTC. This rearrangement joins TRBV29-1 to TRBJ1-2; 8 bases fit TRBD1. Germline values: CDR1 SQVTM, CDR2 ANQGSEA. Trimming removed 6 bases from V and 6 bases from J; junction bases left unmatched: 3. This CDR3 has 11 residues.

This rearrangement joins TRBV20-1 to TRBJ2-7; D is unclear. The V and J ends lost 1 base and 3 bases respectively, with 4 bases between them. Looked up from germline, CDR1 is DFQATT and CDR2 is SNEGSKA (reference sequence). The CDR3 loop spans 11 amino acids. CDR3 sequence (DNA): TGCAGTGCTAGAGCAGACTACGAGCAGTACTTC. Amino acids: CSARADYEQYF.

The chain joins TRBV9 to TRBJ2-3, with 10 bases fitting TRBD2. CDR3 length equals 17 residues. The V gene end was trimmed by 2 bases and the J gene end by 0 bases; junction bases not matched to a gene: 6. Germline V lookup: CDR1 SGDLS, CDR2 YYNGEE. CDR3 sequence (DNA): TGTGCCAGCAGCGTGGGAAGCGGGGGGGTTAGCACAGATACGCAGTATTTT. Its protein product is CASSVGSGGVSTDTQYF. Variable domain in full (rest from reference TRBV9 and TRBJ2-3): DSGVTQTPKHLITATGQRVTLRCSPRSGDLSVYWYQQSLDQGLQFLIQYYNGEERAKGNILERFSAQQFPDLHSELNLSSLELGDSALYFCASSVGSGGVSTDTQYFGPGTRLTVL.

This clone was observed a single time. This chain links TRBV7-2 with TRBJ1-2; D not certain. Germline V CDR1 and CDR2: SGHTA, FQGNSA. Trimming removed 1 base from V and 0 bases from J, with 6 bases in between. The CDR3 consists of 14 residues. The CDR3 DNA sequence: TGTGCCAGCAGCTTAGACAGCTCTAACTATGGCTACACCTTC. The encoded protein is CASSLDSSNYGYTF.

This chain links TRBV5-1 with TRBJ2-5, with 8 bases identical to TRBD1. The V gene end was trimmed by 4 bases and the J gene end by 4 bases; junction bases not matched to a gene: 12. CDR1 is SGHRS, CDR2 YFSETQ, per germline. This CDR3 is built from 16 residues. CDR3 residues: CASSQGTGNWGETQYF. The CDR3 coding sequence is TGCGCCAGCAGCCAGGGGACAGGTAACTGGGGAGAGACCCAGTACTTC.

The chain has TRBV19 and TRBJ2-2, with 7 bases matching TRBD2. V lost 2 bases and J lost 0; bases outside the gene matches: 24. Germline values: CDR1 LNHDA, CDR2 SQIVND (reference sequence). The CDR3 runs to 23 residues. The CDR3 region has the DNA TGTGCCAGTAGTATACATCGGTCGAGTGGCGGGAGTGCTCCAAGCGCGAACACCGGGGAGCTGTTTTTT. Translated: CASSIHRSSGGSAPSANTGELFF.

As regards this clone: At one end, the junction sequence differs from germline, possibly due to a read error. The chain links TRBV6-1 to TRBJ1-6, with 7 positions matching TRBD1. The CDR3 totals 15 residues. Germline CDR1 reads MNHNS; CDR2 reads SASEGT. The CDR3 here is CASRDRVTGNSPLHF. CDR3 sequence (DNA): TGTGCCAGCCGTGACAGGGTAACTGGCAATTCACCCCTCCACTTT.

The V call is TRBV4-1, the J call TRBJ1-2, with D unresolved. The germline CDR1 and CDR2 sequences are MGHRA and YSYEKL. The V gene lost 1 base and the J gene lost 8 bases, with 8 bases spanning the gap. This CDR3 comprises 12 residues. In DNA, the CDR3 is TGCGCCAGCAGCCAAGGGACGGGGGGCTACACCTTC. It specifies CASSQGTGGYTF.

The chain couples TRBV5-1 to TRBJ2-2; D unresolved. V was shortened by 2 bases and J by 6 bases, with 5 bases between the two germline ends. CDR1 is SGHRS, CDR2 YFSETQ, per germline. The CDR3 is 12 residues long. The CDR3 DNA reads TGCGCCAGCAGCTTCAGGTCCGGGGAGCTGTTTTTT. It codes for CASSFRSGELFF.

This chain links TRBV7-8 with TRBJ2-7; D call uncertain. The germline V gene encodes CDR1 SGHVS and CDR2 FQNEAQ. The CDR3 totals 12 residues. Trimming cost V 0 bases and J 6 bases, with 6 bases left between them. The CDR3 reads CASSLAPAEQYV. The CDR3 DNA reads TGTGCCAGCAGCTTAGCCCCTGCCGAGCAGTACGTC.

The V call is TRBV3-1 (or the pseudogene TRBV3-2), the J call TRBJ1-3; 8 bases are shared with TRBD1. V lost 4 bases, J lost 1 base, and 3 bases stayed unmatched. The CDR3 runs to 15 residues. Germline V gene lookup returns CDR1 LGHDT and CDR2 YNNKEL (reference sequence). As DNA, the CDR3 is TGTGCCAGCAGCCCTCGGGACAGGTCTGGAAACACCATATATTTT. Translating gives CASSPRDRSGNTIYF.

As DNA, the CDR3 is TGTGCCAGCTCACCGGGGACAGACTATGGCTACACCTTC. The encoded protein is CASSPGTDYGYTF. The V call is TRBV18, the J call TRBJ1-2, with TRBD1 matching 7 bases. CDR1 KGHSH and CDR2 LQKENI come from the germline V gene. V dropped 3 bases and J dropped 3; count of bases not matched to a gene: 1. The CDR3 spans 13 residues.

The CDR3 coding sequence is TGTGCCAGCAGCAGGCCCGCGACAGGGGACGCGGACACCATATATTTT. Translated: CASSRPATGDADTIYF. The chain joins TRBV5-6 to TRBJ1-3; 8 positions match TRBD1. CDR3 length: 16 residues. The J segment lost 8 bases and the V segment lost 4 bases, leaving 14 bases of the junction unmatched. Germline V gives CDR1 SGHDT, CDR2 YYEEEE.

This chain links TRBV7-9 with TRBJ1-1; 8 nucleotides match TRBD1. The germline gives CDR1 SEHNR, CDR2 FQNEAQ (reference sequence). Trimming took 5 bases from V and 7 from J; bases not matched to a gene: 6. The CDR3 spans 13 residues. CDR3 nucleotides: TGTGCCAGCAGCCTCATTGGGACAGGTGAAGCTTTCTTT. Protein: CASSLIGTGEAFF.

V is TRBV14 and J is TRBJ2-1; D remains ambiguous. The germline V gene has CDR1 SGHDN and CDR2 FVKESK. Trimming left V 2 bases short and J 0 bases short, with 5 bases between. CDR3 length equals 14 residues. The CDR3 bases are TGTGCCAGCAGCCAATCAAGCTCCTACAATGAGCAGTTCTTC. This gives the protein CASSQSSSYNEQFF.

The J gene is TRBJ1-2, the V gene TRBV6-5; possible D gene TRBD1, 6 bases. Trimming removed 0 bases from V and 8 bases from J, with 16 bases in between. Germline V CDR1 and CDR2: MNHEY, SVGAGI. The CDR3 runs 15 residues. CDR3 DNA: TGTGCCAGCAGTTACTCGGGGGCCCCATCGGAAGGCTACACCTTC. Translating it yields CASSYSGAPSEGYTF.

The chain has TRBV2 and TRBJ1-2; D remains ambiguous. Per the germline V gene, CDR1 is SNHLY and CDR2 is FYNNEI. Deletions cut 11 bases from V and 3 bases from J, with 13 bases between. The CDR3 totals 12 residues. Here the CDR3 DNA reads TGTGCCGTTGTCGGGGTAGACTATGGCTACACCTTC. Amino acids: CAVVGVDYGYTF.

The chain joins TRBV4-1 to TRBJ2-1; D gene uncertain. V lost 4 bases and J lost 6, with 13 bases in between. Germline V gives CDR1 MGHRA, CDR2 YSYEKL. This CDR3 spans 14 amino acids. CDR3 sequence (DNA): TGCGCCAGCAGCCCTATGGGTAGTTCCAATGAGCAGTTCTTC. Translated, it gives CASSPMGSSNEQFF.

Only one count was recorded for this clone. This chain uses TRBV11-3 with TRBJ2-7; 7 bases line up with TRBD1. Germline assignment: CDR1 SGHNT and CDR2 YENEEA. V lost 1 base and J lost 3; bases outside the gene matches: 3. This CDR3 contains 14 residues. The CDR3 DNA follows: TGTGCCAGCAGCTTAGCCGGGACAGACTACGAGCAGTACGTC. Its protein product is CASSLAGTDYEQYV.

V is TRBV18 and J is TRBJ2-3; TRBD2 aligns across 12 bases. V lost 8 bases, J lost 6 bases, and 3 bases stayed unmatched. This CDR3 contains 13 residues. Per the germline V gene, CDR1 is KGHSH and CDR2 is LQKENI. The CDR3 sequence is CASEGTSGDTQYF. Here the CDR3 DNA reads TGTGCCAGCGAGGGGACTAGCGGGGATACGCAGTATTTT.

The CDR3 DNA is TGTGCCAGCAGTTACAGGGGGCTAATGGGCTACACCTTC. Translation: CASSYRGLMGYTF. The J gene is TRBJ1-2, the V gene TRBV6-5; 7 bases fit TRBD1. The germline V gene encodes CDR1 MNHEY and CDR2 SVGAGI. After removal of 2 bases from V and 8 bases from J, the junction contained 5 bases not matched to a gene. The CDR3 runs to 13 residues.

This chain connects TRBV9 to TRBJ2-5; 10 bases are shared with TRBD2. V shed 0 bases and J 3 bases; nucleotides not matched to a gene: 2. The CDR3 consists of 15 residues. In germline, CDR1 is SGDLS, CDR2 YYNGEE. CDR3 residues: CASSVGLAGEETQYF. The DNA for the CDR3 is TGTGCCAGCAGCGTAGGGCTAGCGGGGGAAGAGACCCAGTACTTC.

Note on this clone: Other DNA sequences in this sample translate to the same CDR3. CDR3 in amino acids: CASSILAGGPNEQFF. CDR3 coding DNA: TGTGCCAGTAGTATACTAGCGGGGGGGCCGAATGAGCAGTTCTTC. The chain carries TRBV19 and TRBJ2-1, with 12 bases identical to TRBD2. The CDR3 extends over 15 amino acids. Germline CDR1 and CDR2: LNHDA and SQIVND (reference sequence). J was trimmed by 7 bases and V by 2 bases; bases with no gene match: 3. Full variable domain (remainder filled in from reference TRBV19 and TRBJ2-1): DGGITQSPKYLFRKEGQNVTLSCEQNLNHDAMYWYRQDPGQGLRLIYYSQIVNDFQKGDIAEGYSVSREKKESFPLTVTSAQKNPTAFYLCASSILAGGPNEQFFGPGTRLTVL.